This TCR beta chain is drawn from a study of cytomegalovirus exposure and HLA in healthy donors. Regarding the study as a whole: Reports indicated that the classifier achieved high specificity and sensitivity in diagnosing cytomegalovirus status. Specificity of three CMV-associated chains for CMV antigens was verified in vitro. Researchers had no immune exposure information except CMV serostatus available.

Concerning this clone itself: Antigen specificity is unknown.

A multiplex PCR was run with 60 Vbeta primers and 13 Jbeta primers. Sequencing was performed with immunoSEQ multiplex PCR; in TCRdb, only in-frame clones are kept and a portion is missing. The data show some 100,000 clones, around 76% seen once. This CDR3 is built from 15 residues. From germline, CDR1 is MNHNS and CDR2 SASEGT. V lost 5 bases and J lost 5, with 15 bases in between. Sequenced sample: PBMCs. The clonotype originates from a woman in her fifties or sixties in good health and CMV-seropositive. The chain uses TRBV6-1 and TRBJ2-2; maybe TRBD1 (5 bases). The CDR3 nucleotides read TGTGCCAGCAGTTCGATCAGGGTTGGGACCGGGGAGCTGTTTTTT. Translating it yields CASSSIRVGTGELFF.